This record concerns one TCR beta chain sequence. Its antigen is unknown. This sample stems from a study of T cell responses to AZD1222 COVID-19 vaccine. Study observations and caveats: Females made up more of the donors, who were largely white British, and clonal diversity may have come out too low. Seropositive status at baseline applied to only five to seven AZD1222 recipients. Rises in breadth and depth of Spike-specific TCRs came after two AZD1222 doses.

Here immunoSEQ multiplex PCR was the method, and the copy in TCRdb shows in-frame clones only, minus some. The sample lists 100,000 to 150,000 clones, more than 70% occurring once. V shed 5 bases, J shed 4 bases, and the junction held 2 bases outside the gene matches. CDR3 length equals 13 residues. In germline, CDR1 is MDHEN, CDR2 SYDVKM. The clonotype was recovered from an adult who received the AZD1222 COVID-19 vaccine. The chain couples TRBV28 to TRBJ2-7, with 10 positions matching TRBD1. The starting material was peripheral blood, obtained 28 days after the second AZD1222 dose. The CDR3 DNA sequence: TGTGCCAGCAGTCCGGGACAGGGGTACGAGCAGTACTTC. It specifies CASSPGQGYEQYF.